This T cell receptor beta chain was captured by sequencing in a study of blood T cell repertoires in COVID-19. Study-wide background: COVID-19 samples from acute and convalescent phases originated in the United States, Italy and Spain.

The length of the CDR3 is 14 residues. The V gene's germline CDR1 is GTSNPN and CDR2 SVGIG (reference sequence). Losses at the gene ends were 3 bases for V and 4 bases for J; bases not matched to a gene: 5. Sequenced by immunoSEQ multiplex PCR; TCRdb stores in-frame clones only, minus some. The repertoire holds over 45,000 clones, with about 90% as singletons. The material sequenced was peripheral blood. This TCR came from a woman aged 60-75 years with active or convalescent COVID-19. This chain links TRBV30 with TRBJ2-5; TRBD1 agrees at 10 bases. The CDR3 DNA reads TGTGCCTGGAGGTCCCGGGACAGGGGAGAGACCCAGTACTTC. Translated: CAWRSRDRGETQYF.